Each of the 22 T cell receptor beta chains below was sequenced from the same sample in a study of T cell responses to AZD1222 COVID-19 vaccine (dated by TCRdb to the early 2020s). The sample's time point, from its label and the paper: about 28 days (+/-7) after the second vaccine dose. This specimen's treatment or condition label, per the study, means: meningococcal conjugate vaccine given as trial control. Libraries were built with the immunoSEQ multiplex PCR assay. The source is immuneACCESS, and TCRdb retained only in-frame sequences with V and J called. Part of the clones is not carried over; for the studies checked, unresolved V genes explain less than half of this, and the remainder is unexplained. The sample records 60,000 to 90,000 clones, about three quarters of which are singletons. The top ten hold 27% of the sample. The sample consisted of peripheral blood, taken 28 days after the second dose of the MenACWY control vaccine. Receptors were obtained from an adult who received the MenACWY meningococcal vaccine as a control.

This chain uses TRBV5-6 with TRBJ2-7; D gene unclear. CDR3 size: 14 residues. The V and J ends lost 1 base and 3 bases respectively, with 11 bases between them. Germline values: CDR1 SGHDT, CDR2 YYEEEE. The CDR3 coding sequence is TGTGCCAGCAGCTTGATGGGCAGGAGCTACGAGCAGTACTTC. Translating gives CASSLMGRSYEQYF. The variable domain in full, with the rest retrieved from reference TRBV5-6 and TRBJ2-7, is DAGVTQSPTHLIKTRGQQVTLRCSPKSGHDTVSWYQQALGQGPQFIFQYYEEEERQRGNFPDRFSGHQFPNYSSELNVNALLLGDSALYLCASSLMGRSYEQYFGPGTRLTVT.

V usage is TRBV6-5 and J usage is TRBJ1-4; possible D gene TRBD1, 5 bases. The germline CDR1 and CDR2 sequences are MNHEY and SVGAGI. V lost 0 bases to trimming and J lost 8 bases, with 13 bases between them. This CDR3 has 15 amino acids. The CDR3 here is CASSYSPAGTEKLFF. The DNA for the CDR3 is TGTGCCAGCAGTTACTCGCCTGCAGGGACGGAAAAACTGTTTTTT.

The chain employs TRBV7-6 and TRBJ2-6; 10 positions match TRBD1. Germline V CDR1 and CDR2: SGHVS, FNYEAQ. The CDR3 spans 17 residues. The junction had 4 bases not matched to a gene; V was cut back by 4 bases and J by 1 base. The CDR3 spells CASSSTGGWSGANVLTF. CDR3 in DNA: TGTGCCAGCAGCTCGACAGGGGGCTGGTCTGGGGCCAACGTCCTGACTTTC.

The chain couples TRBV5-4 to TRBJ1-1; D call uncertain. V dropped 2 bases and J dropped 5 bases, with 7 bases sitting between them. The CDR3 sequence is 12 residues long. Per germline, CDR1 SGHNT and CDR2 YYREEE (reference sequence). CDR3 residues: CASSLKGTEAFF. The DNA of the CDR3 is TGTGCCAGCAGCTTAAAAGGAACTGAAGCTTTCTTT.

The rearrangement links TRBV5-5 to TRBJ1-1, with 8 bases aligning to TRBD1. V was clipped by 4 bases and J by 0 bases; unmatched bases: 8. Germline V gene sequence: CDR1 SGHKS, CDR2 YYEKEE (reference sequence). The CDR3 extends over 16 amino acids. The CDR3 loop reads CASSTRQGQVNTEAFF. The CDR3 DNA reads as TGTGCCAGCAGCACTCGACAGGGGCAAGTGAACACTGAAGCTTTCTTT.

This chain links TRBV30 with TRBJ2-5; 9 positions match TRBD2. Germline CDR1 is GTSNPN and CDR2 is SVGIG (reference sequence). The junction had 8 bases not matched to a gene; V was cut back by 2 bases and J by 4 bases. The CDR3 is 15 residues long. In nucleotides, the CDR3 is TGTGCCTGGAGTACCGAGCGGGGGGCCTTAGAGACCCAGTACTTC. Translation gives CAWSTERGALETQYF.

The rearrangement links TRBV19 to TRBJ2-1, with 14 nucleotides matching TRBD2. The CDR3 has 17 amino acids. Trimming removed 5 bases from V and 4 bases from J; junction bases left unmatched: 7. CDR1 is LNHDA, CDR2 SQIVND, per germline (reference sequence). CDR3 coding DNA: TGTGCCAGTAGTCTCGGGACTAGCGGGGGAGCTTACAATGAGCAGTTCTTC. It translates to CASSLGTSGGAYNEQFF.

Points on this clone: The sample holds other DNA sequences that translate to the same CDR3. The chain has TRBV29-1 and TRBJ1-1; D is perhaps TRBD1 (5 bases). Per the germline V gene, CDR1 is SQVTM and CDR2 is ANQGSEA. Trimming took 5 bases from V and 6 from J, leaving 16 bases between them. The length of the CDR3 is 13 residues. The CDR3, as DNA: TGCAGCGTTTTGACGGGGGGGATTGCTGAAGCTTTCTTT. Its protein product is CSVLTGGIAEAFF.

This sequence joins TRBV5-1 and TRBJ2-7; tentatively, D is TRBD2 (8 bases). The CDR3 totals 15 residues. Trimming took off 4 bases at V and 6 bases at J, with 20 bases between the two ends. Germline CDR1 is SGHRS and CDR2 is YFSETQ. The CDR3 nucleotides read TGCGCCAGCAGCCGGGAGGGTGGTGAGGGGGCCGAGCAGTACTTC. Translating it yields CASSREGGEGAEQYF.

The J gene is TRBJ1-5, the V gene TRBV27, with a weak D call TRBD1 (6 bases). This CDR3 is 15 amino acids long. Germline assignment: CDR1 MNHEY and CDR2 SMNVEV (reference sequence). Trimming removed 4 bases at V and 2 bases at J, with 12 bases between. This CDR3 reads CASSSSGAGNQPQHF. CDR3 nucleotide sequence: TGTGCCAGCAGTTCATCGGGGGCGGGCAATCAGCCCCAGCATTTT.

The rearrangement uses TRBV4-1 and TRBJ2-7; a weak D match, TRBD2 (6 bases). Trimming removed 1 base from V and 1 base from J, with 11 bases in between. Germline CDR1 reads MGHRA; CDR2 reads YSYEKL. This CDR3 contains 15 residues. CDR3 DNA: TGCGCCAGCAGCCAAGTATGGCGGGAATCCTACGAGCAGTACTTC. The encoded protein is CASSQVWRESYEQYF.

The chain recombines TRBV11-2 with TRBJ1-3; D possibly corresponds to TRBD1 (5 bases). This CDR3 is built from 14 residues. Germline V gene lookup returns CDR1 SGHAT and CDR2 FQNNGV. V was trimmed by 8 bases and J by 2 bases, leaving 13 bases between them. The CDR3 loop reads CASGVGGAGNTIYF. The CDR3 DNA follows: TGTGCCAGCGGTGTGGGGGGGGCTGGAAACACCATATATTTT. The variable domain in full, completed from reference TRBV11-2 and TRBJ1-3, reads EAGVAQSPRYKIIEKRQSVAFWCNPISGHATLYWYQQILGQGPKLLIQFQNNGVVDDSQLPKDRFSAERLKGVDSTLKIQPAKLEDSAVYLCASGVGGAGNTIYFGEGSWLTVV.

This chain links TRBV13 with TRBJ1-6; unclear D gene. The germline V gene has CDR1 PRHDT and CDR2 FYEKMQ (reference sequence). The V gene lost 1 base and the J gene lost 9 bases, with 4 bases spanning the gap. The CDR3 sequence is 12 residues long. CDR3 sequence reads: CASSLEGSPLHF. The DNA for the CDR3 is TGTGCCAGCAGCTTAGAAGGTTCACCCCTCCACTTT.

This sequence joins TRBV7-9 and TRBJ1-2; a weak D match, TRBD1 (6 bases). The CDR3 extends over 14 amino acids. Germline lookup yields CDR1 SEHNR and CDR2 FQNEAQ (reference sequence). Trimming cost V 5 bases and J 8 bases, with 18 bases left between them. The DNA for the CDR3 is TGTGCCAGCAGCCCTAGTTCGGGGGCTTACGGCTACACCTTC. This codes for CASSPSSGAYGYTF.

The chain links TRBV7-2 to TRBJ1-1; D is unresolved. The germline V gene encodes CDR1 SGHTA and CDR2 FQGNSA. The CDR3 covers 13 residues. V was shortened by 5 bases and J by 1 base, with 8 bases between the two germline ends. The CDR3 DNA sequence: TGTGCCAGCAGCCTCCGACCGAACACTGAAGCTTTCTTT. As protein: CASSLRPNTEAFF.

The chain is built from TRBV25-1 and TRBJ1-2; 7 nucleotides align to TRBD1. The CDR3 runs to 14 residues. The J segment lost 7 bases and the V segment lost 4 bases, leaving 9 bases of the junction unmatched. Germline lookup yields CDR1 MGHDK and CDR2 SYGVNS. The CDR3 bases are TGTGCCAGCAGTGGGGACCCACAGGGGACTGGCTACACCTTC. Protein product: CASSGDPQGTGYTF.

The V gene is TRBV6-5, the J gene TRBJ1-6; D not resolved. The V and J ends lost 6 bases and 2 bases respectively, with 8 bases between them. The CDR3 is 14 residues long. The germline V gene has CDR1 MNHEY and CDR2 SVGAGI. CDR3 loop: CASRSQTYNSPLHF. The CDR3 DNA reads as TGTGCCAGCAGGAGCCAGACCTATAATTCACCCCTCCACTTT.

The chain has TRBV7-8 and TRBJ1-5; D not certain. V dropped 5 bases and J dropped 3 bases, with 11 bases sitting between them. CDR1 is SGHVS and CDR2 is FQNEAQ in the germline V gene. The CDR3 consists of 14 residues. The CDR3 region has the DNA TGTGCCAGCAGCCCTACAGCATACAATCAGCCCCAGCATTTT. This encodes CASSPTAYNQPQHF.

The chain recombines TRBV5-4 with TRBJ2-1, with D possibly being TRBD2 (6 bases). Trimming shortened V by 1 base and J by 5 bases, and 10 bases separated the two germline ends. The length of the CDR3 is 14 residues. Germline-derived CDR1 and CDR2 are SGHNT and YYREEE (reference sequence). The CDR3 DNA sequence: TGTGCCAGCAGCTTGTGGGGAGGTCACAATGAGCAGTTCTTC. It yields the protein CASSLWGGHNEQFF.

This chain joins TRBV19 and TRBJ2-1; D might be TRBD2 (6 bases). CDR3 length: 15 amino acids. Trimming took off 3 bases at V and 8 bases at J, with 17 bases between the two ends. CDR1 LNHDA and CDR2 SQIVND come from the germline V gene (reference sequence). The DNA for the CDR3 is TGTGCCAGTAGTATTGGAGGGACTTTAGTCTATGAGCAGTTCTTC. Amino acids: CASSIGGTLVYEQFF.

The chain combines TRBV27 with TRBJ2-1; possibly TRBD1 for D (6 bases). The ends were cut back, 5 bases at V and 6 bases at J, with 14 bases in the middle. This CDR3 contains 14 residues. Germline loops: CDR1 MNHEY, CDR2 SMNVEV (reference sequence). CDR3 in amino acids: CASSPTGPSNEQFF. The CDR3 nucleotides read TGTGCCAGCAGTCCCACAGGGCCGAGCAATGAGCAGTTCTTC.

With respect to this clone: The same CDR3 is also encoded by other DNA sequences in this sample. V is TRBV5-1 and J is TRBJ2-5; D is uncertain. Deletions cut 5 bases from V and 3 bases from J, with 5 bases between. Germline assignment: CDR1 SGHRS and CDR2 YFSETQ. The length of the CDR3 is 11 residues. CDR3 nucleotides: TGCGCCAGCAGTTTGAAAGAGACCCAGTACTTC. Protein sequence: CASSLKETQYF.